This record looks at one T cell receptor beta chain sequence and its context. During its preparation, the TCRbeta library received unique molecular identifiers. MiXCR, run by TCRdb on the PCR reads, gives a single entry per CDR3 protein. The repertoire holds some 520,000 distinct CDR3 sequences, around a third seen once, with approximately 2.3% in the top ten. The sample originates from a study of T-cell reconstitution after alpha-beta-depleted transplantation in children. The V and J ends lost 4 bases and 4 bases respectively, with 16 bases between them. Germline lookup yields CDR1 SEHNR and CDR2 FQNEAQ (reference sequence). This CDR3 has 16 residues.

The V call is TRBV7-9, the J call TRBJ2-2; tentative D call: TRBD2 (6 bases). The input for sequencing was PBMCs from the stem cell graft donor, taken from the stem cell graft. The receptor was isolated from a human donor who donated a stem cell graft to a child with aplastic anemia. CDR3 sequence: CASSSPGERLTGELFF. Here the CDR3 DNA reads TGTGCCAGCAGCTCCCCGGGGGAGCGGCTCACCGGGGAGCTGTTTTTT.